Listed here is a single T cell receptor beta chain. Its specificity is unknown. The junction and the germline gene differ at one end; a read error may be behind it. This sample is drawn from a study of breast tumors, draining lymph nodes, adjacent tissues. TCRdb reprocessed the multiplex PCR reads with MiXCR, giving one entry per CDR3 protein. The table includes some 250,000 distinct CDR3 sequences, under 40% detected once. The lymph nodes were axillary draining lymph nodes from breast cancer patients. Whole-study results and caveats: That most tumor T cells come from lymph nodes remained unproven. Luminal-like breast cancer showed significantly greater tumor-nontumor repertoire similarity than basal-like breast cancer did. Tumor repertoires ranked between lymph nodes and nontumor tissue in diversity, with V and J gene preferences. Findings are consistent with lymph node origin and intratumoral expansion of most tumor T cells.

This CDR3 has 14 amino acids. Germline CDR1 reads LGHNA; CDR2 reads YSLEER. This receptor was obtained from a female donor with breast cancer. Some clones in this sample may be carry-over from other donors' samples. This chain links TRBV4-3 with TRBJ2-2; 7 bases match TRBD1. The source material was axillary lymph node tissue. The CDR3 DNA reads TGCGCCAGCAGCCAATCACAGGGGCCCGGGGAGCTGCTTTTT. Translated, it gives CASSQSQGPGELLF.